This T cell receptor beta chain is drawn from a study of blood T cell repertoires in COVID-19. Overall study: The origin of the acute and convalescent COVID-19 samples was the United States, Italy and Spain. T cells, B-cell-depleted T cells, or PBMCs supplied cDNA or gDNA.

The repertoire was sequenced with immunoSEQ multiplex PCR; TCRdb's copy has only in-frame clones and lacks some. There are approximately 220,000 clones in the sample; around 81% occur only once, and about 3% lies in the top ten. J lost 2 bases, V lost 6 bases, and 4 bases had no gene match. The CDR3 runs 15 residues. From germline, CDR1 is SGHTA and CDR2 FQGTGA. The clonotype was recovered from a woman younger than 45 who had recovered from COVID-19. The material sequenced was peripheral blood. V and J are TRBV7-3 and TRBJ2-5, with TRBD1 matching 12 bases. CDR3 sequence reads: CASSRGQGAQETQYF. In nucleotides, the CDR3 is TGTGCCAGCAGTCGGGGACAGGGGGCACAAGAGACCCAGTACTTC.